The sequence of this T cell receptor beta chain was determined in a study of cytotoxic CD8 clonotypes in ibrutinib-treated CLL. The CDR3 runs 16 residues. Trimming removed 1 base at V and 4 bases at J, with 16 bases between. Per germline, CDR1 MNHNS and CDR2 SASEGT. This clone appeared a few times. Some clones are missing from TCRdb's copy, which holds only in-frame ones; the method was immunoSEQ multiplex PCR. This repertoire shows tens of thousands of clones, approximately 70% found once; its top ten account for about a fifth. The sample was PBMCs, taken after 24 months of ibrutinib treatment. The source of this sequence is a human donor with chronic lymphocytic leukemia. The V gene is TRBV6-1, the J gene TRBJ1-2; possible D gene TRBD1, 5 bases. CDR3 amino acids: CASSEVTWGSGYGYTF. CDR3 nucleotides: TGTGCCAGCAGTGAAGTGACATGGGGCTCGGGCTATGGCTACACCTTC.